The rows below give T cell receptor beta chains drawn from one sample of a study of blood T cells in healthy people across ages. A single record per CDR3 protein comes from TCRdb applying MiXCR to the 5' RACE reads. The sample carries approximately 790,000 distinct CDR3 sequences, 62% recorded once. Specimen: blood. These receptors were obtained from a man aged 25 to 40 in good health. The CDR3 runs from the conserved cysteine through the conserved F or W. Fields, in order: J gene, clone size, V gene, D gene, CDR3 protein, CDR3 DNA. A D gene is named only where the DNA matches it firmly. A clone size is listed for some rows: how often the clone was seen (once, few, many), or a class if it is expanded.

>TRBJ1-6|NA|TRBV7-3|NA
CASSLTSHPDSPHHF
TGTGCCAGCAGCTTAACGTCCCATCCGGATTCACCCCACCACTTT
>TRBJ2-7|NA|TRBV2|TRBD1
CASNTAGGDEQYF
TGTGCCAGCAACACCGCAGGGGGCGACGAGCAGTACTTC
>TRBJ1-4|NA|TRBV6-5|NA
CASSWSATNEKLFF
TGTGCCAGCAGCTGGAGTGCAACTAATGAAAAACTGTTTTTT
>TRBJ2-3|few|TRBV5-1|NA
CASSLQGQSYSDTQYF
TGCGCCAGCAGCTTGCAAGGGCAGAGCTATAGTGATACGCAGTATTTT
>TRBJ2-7|NA|TRBV6-2/TRBV6-3|TRBD1
CASKGQGASEQYF
TGTGCCAGCAAGGGACAGGGGGCGTCTGAGCAGTACTTC
>TRBJ2-7|NA|TRBV29-1|TRBD1
CSVRPGTASYEQYF
TGCAGCGTCCGACCCGGGACAGCCTCCTACGAGCAGTACTTC
>TRBJ2-3|NA|TRBV21-1|NA
CAGSNGRTRDTQYF
TGTGCCGGCAGCAATGGGCGGACAAGAGATACGCAGTATTTT
>TRBJ2-7|NA|TRBV3-1|TRBD2
CASSQGSGSLYEQYF
TGTGCCAGCAGCCAAGGTAGCGGGAGTCTCTACGAGCAGTACTTC
>TRBJ1-1|NA|TRBV7-2|NA
CASSLVRIMNTEAFF
TGTGCCAGCAGCTTAGTGCGGATCATGAACACTGAAGCTTTCTTT
>TRBJ2-7|NA|TRBV20-1|NA
CSAGLGGYSAGEQYF
TGCAGTGCTGGGCTGGGCGGCTACTCCGCCGGCGAGCAGTACTTC
>TRBJ2-7|NA|TRBV27|TRBD1
CASSKPDRAGEQYF
TGTGCCAGTTCTAAGCCGGACAGGGCTGGCGAGCAGTACTTC
>TRBJ2-3|NA|TRBV11-2|NA
CASSLVPGRQGLVGGPDTQYF
TGTGCCAGCAGCTTAGTCCCGGGCCGACAGGGATTAGTGGGGGGGCCAGATACGCAGTATTTT
>TRBJ2-7|few|TRBV7-9|TRBD1
CASRTGTYEQYF
TGTGCCAGTCGGACAGGGACCTACGAGCAGTACTTC
>TRBJ2-7|few|TRBV7-9|NA
CASSRGTVAYEQYF
TGTGCCAGCAGCCGGGGAACAGTGGCCTACGAGCAGTACTTC
>TRBJ1-4|few|TRBV4-3|NA
CASSQDRGSHEKLFF
TGCGCCAGCAGCCAAGATCGGGGGTCGCACGAAAAACTGTTTTTT
>TRBJ2-3|NA|TRBV3-1|TRBD2
CASSRLTSASDTQYF
TGTGCCAGCAGCCGTTTAACTAGCGCCTCAGATACGCAGTATTTT
>TRBJ2-3|few|TRBV4-3|NA
CASSHSEESDTQYF
TGCGCCAGCAGCCATAGCGAGGAATCAGATACGCAGTATTTT
>TRBJ2-1|few|TRBV12-3/TRBV12-4|NA
CASSRGVSIEQFF
TGTGCCAGCAGCCGTGGGGTATCCATTGAGCAGTTCTTC
>TRBJ1-6|NA|TRBV7-2|NA
CASRISNSPLHF
TGTGCCAGCAGGATCTCTAATTCACCCCTCCACTTT
>TRBJ2-5|NA|TRBV20-1|NA
CSARRGIAAGTQYF
TGCAGTGCTAGGAGGGGGATAGCCGCAGGGACCCAGTACTTC
>TRBJ2-7|few|TRBV7-3|TRBD2
CASSLLAGNEQYF
TGTGCCAGCAGCTTACTAGCGGGGAACGAGCAGTACTTC
>TRBJ2-1|few|TRBV4-3|NA
CASSQWGGHYNEQFF
TGCGCCAGCAGCCAATGGGGGGGCCACTACAATGAGCAGTTCTTC
>TRBJ2-7|NA|TRBV6-6|TRBD1
CASSPQTGGTYEQYF
TGTGCCAGCAGTCCACAGACAGGGGGGACCTACGAGCAGTACTTC
>TRBJ1-6|NA|TRBV25-1|NA
CASSGVGGRNSPLHF
TGTGCCAGCAGTGGGGTTGGGGGGCGAAATTCACCCCTCCACTTT
>TRBJ2-1|NA|TRBV11-2|TRBD1
CASSLADRAWNEQFF
TGTGCCAGCAGCTTAGCCGACAGGGCGTGGAATGAGCAGTTCTTC
>TRBJ2-7|NA|TRBV20-1|TRBD1
CSARARQGLYEQYF
TGCAGTGCTAGAGCGCGACAGGGGCTCTACGAGCAGTACTTC
>TRBJ1-1|NA|TRBV9|NA
CASSVGAGLNTEAFF
TGTGCCAGCAGCGTAGGGGCGGGATTGAACACTGAAGCTTTCTTT
>TRBJ2-5|once|TRBV12-3/TRBV12-4|NA
CASRMDSPETQYF
TGTGCCAGCAGGATGGACAGTCCGGAGACCCAGTACTTC
>TRBJ2-5|NA|TRBV28|TRBD1
CASNRGQGFGEQYF
TGTGCCAGCAACCGGGGACAGGGGTTCGGAGAGCAGTACTTC
>TRBJ2-1|NA|TRBV6-2/TRBV6-3|TRBD1
CASSSRDRESGEQFF
TGTGCCAGCAGTTCCCGGGACAGGGAGTCGGGGGAGCAGTTCTTC
>TRBJ1-2|NA|TRBV6-5|NA
CASSSETGLYGYTF
TGTGCCAGCAGTTCAGAGACAGGACTCTATGGCTACACCTTC
>TRBJ2-3|few|TRBV7-9|NA
CASSPLWGATDTQYF
TGTGCCAGCAGCCCTCTGTGGGGCGCCACAGATACGCAGTATTTT
>TRBJ2-1|NA|TRBV20-1|TRBD2
CSASGTSGWDEQFF
TGCAGTGCGTCTGGGACTAGCGGCTGGGATGAGCAGTTCTTC
>TRBJ2-7|NA|TRBV4-2|TRBD1
CASSQEGRTGVYEQYF
TGTGCCAGCAGCCAAGAAGGAAGGACAGGGGTCTACGAGCAGTACTTC
>TRBJ2-7|NA|TRBV7-2|NA
CASSPTGITYEQYF
TGTGCCAGCAGCCCTACAGGGATAACCTACGAGCAGTACTTC
>TRBJ1-2|NA|TRBV7-9|NA
CASSLALTATNYGYTF
TGTGCCAGCAGCTTAGCCCTGACAGCAACCAACTATGGCTACACCTTC
>TRBJ2-1|few|TRBV29-1|TRBD2
CSVTTLADPYNEQFF
TGCAGCGTTACGACACTAGCGGATCCTTACAATGAGCAGTTCTTC
>TRBJ2-7|NA|TRBV20-1|NA
CSANRLPGHSDYEQYF
TGCAGTGCTAACCGCCTTCCGGGACACTCAGACTACGAGCAGTACTTC
>TRBJ1-6|NA|TRBV7-2|NA
CASSQGSNSPLHF
TGTGCCAGCAGTCAAGGGTCAAATTCACCCCTCCACTTT
>TRBJ2-1|NA|TRBV7-9|TRBD2
CASSPGRLAGDSCNEQFF
TGTGCCAGCAGCCCAGGACGACTAGCGGGGGACTCCTGCAATGAGCAGTTCTTC
>TRBJ2-7|NA|TRBV7-6|TRBD2
CASSPISGGAYEQYF
TGTGCCAGCAGCCCCATCAGCGGGGGGGCCTACGAGCAGTACTTC
>TRBJ2-5|once|TRBV7-2|NA
CASTLNAGSRETQYF
TGTGCCAGCACCTTAAATGCGGGAAGTCGGGAGACCCAGTACTTC
>TRBJ2-5|NA|TRBV2|NA
CASSRPGHQETQYF
TGTGCCAGCAGCCGCCCGGGCCATCAAGAGACCCAGTACTTC
>TRBJ2-7|few|TRBV3-1|NA
CASSHVYEQYF
TGTGCCAGCAGCCATGTCTACGAGCAGTACTTC
>TRBJ2-5|NA|TRBV29-1|NA
CSVEFFHSGMGQETQYF
TGCAGCGTTGAATTTTTTCACTCAGGGATGGGGCAAGAGACCCAGTACTTC
>TRBJ2-5|NA|TRBV9|TRBD1
CASSVAGQGARETQYF
TGTGCCAGCAGCGTAGCTGGTCAGGGGGCGCGAGAGACCCAGTACTTC
>TRBJ2-1|few|TRBV12-3/TRBV12-4|NA
CASRLYNEQFF
TGTGCCAGCAGACTTTACAATGAGCAGTTCTTC
>TRBJ2-3|once|TRBV20-1|NA
CSAREGVLDTQYF
TGTAGTGCTAGAGAAGGGGTTTTAGATACGCAGTATTTT
>TRBJ2-7|few|TRBV10-3|NA
CAISEAAGPYEQYF
TGTGCCATCAGTGAAGCCGCGGGGCCCTACGAGCAGTACTTC
>TRBJ1-5|NA|TRBV29-1|NA
CSRRGDQPQHF
TGCAGCCGGCGGGGAGACCAGCCCCAGCATTTT
>TRBJ2-7|NA|TRBV18|NA
CVSSPPGGTRYYEQYF
TGTGTCAGCTCACCCCCCGGAGGAACCAGGTACTACGAGCAGTACTTC
>TRBJ1-3|NA|TRBV10-3|NA
CAISWQGNSGNTIYF
TGTGCCATCAGCTGGCAGGGCAACTCTGGAAACACCATATATTTT
>TRBJ2-1|once|TRBV5-6|NA
CASSLPGTYYNEQFF
TGTGCCAGCAGCCTACCCGGGACTTACTACAATGAGCAGTTCTTC
>TRBJ2-6|once|TRBV6-2/TRBV6-3|TRBD2
CASSLLASGASSGANVLTF
TGTGCCAGCAGTTTATTGGCTAGCGGGGCTAGCTCTGGGGCCAACGTCCTGACTTTC
>TRBJ1-2|NA|TRBV28|NA
CASKLGNYGYTF
TGTGCCAGCAAGTTAGGAAACTATGGCTACACCTTC
>TRBJ2-3|NA|TRBV20-1|TRBD2
CSAPSTSGATAQYF
TGCAGTGCCCCTTCGACTAGCGGGGCCACTGCGCAGTATTTT